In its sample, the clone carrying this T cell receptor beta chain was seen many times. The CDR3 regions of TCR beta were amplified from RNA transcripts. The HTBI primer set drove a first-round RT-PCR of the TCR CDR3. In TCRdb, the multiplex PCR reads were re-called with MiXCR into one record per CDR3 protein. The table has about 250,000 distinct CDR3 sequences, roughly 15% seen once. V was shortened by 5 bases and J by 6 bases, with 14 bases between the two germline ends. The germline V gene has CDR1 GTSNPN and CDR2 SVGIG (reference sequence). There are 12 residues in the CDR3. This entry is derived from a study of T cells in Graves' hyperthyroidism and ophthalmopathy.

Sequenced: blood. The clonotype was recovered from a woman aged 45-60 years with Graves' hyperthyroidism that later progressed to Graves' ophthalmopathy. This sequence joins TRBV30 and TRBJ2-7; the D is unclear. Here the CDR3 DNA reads TGTGCCTGGGCCGGGCCCCCGCTCGAGCAGTACTTC. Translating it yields CAWAGPPLEQYF. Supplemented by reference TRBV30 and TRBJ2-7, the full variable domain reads SQTIHQWPATLVQPVGSPLSLECTVEGTSNPNLYWYRQAAGRGLQLLFYSVGIGQISSEVPQNLSASRPQDRQFILSSKKLLLSDSGFYLCAWAGPPLEQYFGPGTRLTVT.